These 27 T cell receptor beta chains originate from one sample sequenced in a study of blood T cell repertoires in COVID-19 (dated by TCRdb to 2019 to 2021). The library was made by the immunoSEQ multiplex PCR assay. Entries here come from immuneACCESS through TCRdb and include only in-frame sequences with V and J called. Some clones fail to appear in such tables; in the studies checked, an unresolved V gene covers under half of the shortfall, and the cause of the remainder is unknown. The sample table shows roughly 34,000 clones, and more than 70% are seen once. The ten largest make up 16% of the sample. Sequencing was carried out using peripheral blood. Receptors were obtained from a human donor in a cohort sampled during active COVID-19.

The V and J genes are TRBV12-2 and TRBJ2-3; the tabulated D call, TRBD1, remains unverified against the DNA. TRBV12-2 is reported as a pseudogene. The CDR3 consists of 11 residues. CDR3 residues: CASRQSDRVYF. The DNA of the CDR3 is TGTGCAAGTCGCCAATCCGACAGGGTGTATTTT.

CDR3 sequence (DNA): TGTGCCAGCAGCCCCATAGCGGGAGGGGGCCCCTACGAGCAGTACTTC. This codes for CASSPIAGGGPYEQYF. This sequence joins TRBV11-2 and TRBJ2-7; TRBD2 matches 11 bases. The trim removed 5 bases at V and 2 bases at J, leaving 8 bases unmatched. In germline, CDR1 is SGHAT, CDR2 FQNNGV. The CDR3 loop spans 16 amino acids.

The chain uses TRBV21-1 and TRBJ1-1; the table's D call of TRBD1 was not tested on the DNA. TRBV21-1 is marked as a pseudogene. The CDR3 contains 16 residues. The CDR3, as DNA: TGTGCCAGCAGCAAAGCAAGTGACAGGGGACACACTGAAGCTTTCTTT. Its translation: CASSKASDRGHTEAFF.

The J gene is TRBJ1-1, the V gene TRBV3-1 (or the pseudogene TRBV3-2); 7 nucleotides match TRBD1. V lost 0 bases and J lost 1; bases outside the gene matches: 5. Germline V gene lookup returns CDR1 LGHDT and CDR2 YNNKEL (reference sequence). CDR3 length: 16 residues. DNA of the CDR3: TGTGCCAGCAGCCAAGATAAGGGGGCGGCGAACACTGAAGCTTTCTTT. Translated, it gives CASSQDKGAANTEAFF.

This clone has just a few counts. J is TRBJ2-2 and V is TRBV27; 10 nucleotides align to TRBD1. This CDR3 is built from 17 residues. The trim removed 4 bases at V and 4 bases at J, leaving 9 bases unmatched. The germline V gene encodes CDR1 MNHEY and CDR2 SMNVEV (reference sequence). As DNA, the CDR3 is TGTGCCAGCAGTTGGGTAATGGGGACAGGGGTCACCGGGGAGCTGTTTTTT. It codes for CASSWVMGTGVTGELFF.

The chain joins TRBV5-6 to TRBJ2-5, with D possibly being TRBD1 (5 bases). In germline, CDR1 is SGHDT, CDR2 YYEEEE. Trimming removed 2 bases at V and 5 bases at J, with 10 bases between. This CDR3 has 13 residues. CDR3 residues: CASSFGHAETQYF. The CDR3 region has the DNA TGTGCCAGCAGCTTTGGACATGCGGAGACCCAGTACTTC.

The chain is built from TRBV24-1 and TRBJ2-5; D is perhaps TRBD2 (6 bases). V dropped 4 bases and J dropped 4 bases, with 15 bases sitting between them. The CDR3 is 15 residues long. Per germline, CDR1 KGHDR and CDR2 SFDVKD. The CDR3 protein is CATSETGLQAETQYF. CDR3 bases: TGTGCCACCAGTGAAACGGGACTTCAGGCAGAGACCCAGTACTTC.

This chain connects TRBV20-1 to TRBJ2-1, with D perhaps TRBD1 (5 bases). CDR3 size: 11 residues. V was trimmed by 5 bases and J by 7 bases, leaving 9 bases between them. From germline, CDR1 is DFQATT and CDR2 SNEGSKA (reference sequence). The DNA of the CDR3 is TGCAGTGCTCGGACAAGAAATGAGCAGTTCTTC. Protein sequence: CSARTRNEQFF.

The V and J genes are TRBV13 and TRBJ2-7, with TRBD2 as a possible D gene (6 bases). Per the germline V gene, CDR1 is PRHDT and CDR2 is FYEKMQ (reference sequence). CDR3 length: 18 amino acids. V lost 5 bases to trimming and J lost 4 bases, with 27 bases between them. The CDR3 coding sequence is TGTGCCAGCAGCCGCGGGGCGGACCCGACTGAAACCTCATACGAGCAGTACTTC. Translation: CASSRGADPTETSYEQYF.

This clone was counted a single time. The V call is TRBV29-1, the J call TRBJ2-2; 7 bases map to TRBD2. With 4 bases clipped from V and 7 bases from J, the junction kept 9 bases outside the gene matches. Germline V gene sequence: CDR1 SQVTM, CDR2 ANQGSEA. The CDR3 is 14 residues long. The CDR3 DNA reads TGCAGCGTTGGGGCGGGAGCGGCCGTCGGGGAGCTGTTTTTT. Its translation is CSVGAGAAVGELFF.

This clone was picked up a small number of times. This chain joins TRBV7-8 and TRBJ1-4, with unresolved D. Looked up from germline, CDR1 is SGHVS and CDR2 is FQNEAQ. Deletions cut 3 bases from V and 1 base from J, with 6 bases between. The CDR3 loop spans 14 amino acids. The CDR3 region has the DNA TGTGCCAGCAGCTTTTCGTTAACTAATGAAAAACTGTTTTTT. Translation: CASSFSLTNEKLFF. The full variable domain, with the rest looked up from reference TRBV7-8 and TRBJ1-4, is GAGVSQSPRYKVAKRGQDVALRCDPISGHVSLFWYQQALGQGPEFLTYFQNEAQLDKSGLPSDRFFAERPEGSVSTLKIQRTQQEDSAVYLCASSFSLTNEKLFFGSGTQLSVL.

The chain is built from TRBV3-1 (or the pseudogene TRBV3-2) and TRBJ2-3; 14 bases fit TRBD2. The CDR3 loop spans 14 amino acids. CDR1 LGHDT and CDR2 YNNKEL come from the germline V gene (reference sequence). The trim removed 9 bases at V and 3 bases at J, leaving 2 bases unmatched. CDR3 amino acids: CASRTSGGTDTQYF. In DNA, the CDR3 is TGTGCCAGTAGGACTAGCGGGGGGACAGATACGCAGTATTTT.

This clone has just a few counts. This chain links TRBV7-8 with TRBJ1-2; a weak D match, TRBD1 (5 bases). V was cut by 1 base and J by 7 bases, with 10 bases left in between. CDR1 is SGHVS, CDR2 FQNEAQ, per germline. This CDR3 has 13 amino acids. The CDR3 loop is CASSLGGVIGYTF. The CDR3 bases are TGTGCCAGCAGCTTAGGGGGCGTTATTGGCTACACCTTC.

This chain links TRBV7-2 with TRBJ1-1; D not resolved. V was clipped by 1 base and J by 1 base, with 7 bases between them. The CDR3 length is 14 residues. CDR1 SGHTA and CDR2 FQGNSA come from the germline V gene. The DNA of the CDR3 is TGTGCCAGCAGCTTAGGCCCGGGGAACACTGAAGCTTTCTTT. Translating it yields CASSLGPGNTEAFF. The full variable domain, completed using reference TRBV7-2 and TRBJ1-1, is GAGVSQSPSNKVTEKGKDVELRCDPISGHTALYWYRQSLGQGLEFLIYFQGNSAPDKSGLPSDRFSAERTGGSVSTLTIQRTQQEDSAVYLCASSLGPGNTEAFFGQGTRLTVV.

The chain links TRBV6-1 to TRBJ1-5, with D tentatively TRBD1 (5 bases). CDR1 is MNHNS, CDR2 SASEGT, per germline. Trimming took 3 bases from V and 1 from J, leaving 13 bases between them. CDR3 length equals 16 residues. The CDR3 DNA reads TGTGCCAGCAGTGAGAGGAGGGGTCTAAGCAATCAGCCCCAGCATTTT. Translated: CASSERRGLSNQPQHF.

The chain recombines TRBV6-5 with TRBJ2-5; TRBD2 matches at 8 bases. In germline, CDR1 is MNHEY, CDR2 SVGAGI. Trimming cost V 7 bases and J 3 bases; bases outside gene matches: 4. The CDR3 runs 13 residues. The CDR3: CASTDGGEETQYF. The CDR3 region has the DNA TGTGCCAGCACCGACGGGGGGGAAGAGACCCAGTACTTC.

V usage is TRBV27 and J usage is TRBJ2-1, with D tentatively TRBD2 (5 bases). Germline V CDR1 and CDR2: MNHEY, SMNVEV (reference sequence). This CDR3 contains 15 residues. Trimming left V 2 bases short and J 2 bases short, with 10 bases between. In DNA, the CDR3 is TGTGCCAGCAGTTTACGGGGTAATCCCTACAATGAGCAGTTCTTC. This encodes CASSLRGNPYNEQFF.

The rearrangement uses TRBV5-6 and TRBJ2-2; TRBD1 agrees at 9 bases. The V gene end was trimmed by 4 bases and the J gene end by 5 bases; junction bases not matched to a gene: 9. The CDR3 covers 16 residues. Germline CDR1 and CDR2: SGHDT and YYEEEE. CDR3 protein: CASSPGTGMGTGELFF. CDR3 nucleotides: TGTGCCAGCAGCCCTGGGACAGGGATGGGAACCGGGGAGCTGTTTTTT.

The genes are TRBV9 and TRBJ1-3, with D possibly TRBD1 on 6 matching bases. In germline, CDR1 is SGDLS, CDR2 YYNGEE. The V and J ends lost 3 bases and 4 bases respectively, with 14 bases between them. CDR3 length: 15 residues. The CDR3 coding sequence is TGTGCCAGCAGCGCCACACAGGGTGAGGGAAACACCATATATTTT. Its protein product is CASSATQGEGNTIYF. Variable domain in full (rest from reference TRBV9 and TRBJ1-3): DSGVTQTPKHLITATGQRVTLRCSPRSGDLSVYWYQQSLDQGLQFLIQYYNGEERAKGNILERFSAQQFPDLHSELNLSSLELGDSALYFCASSATQGEGNTIYFGEGSWLTVV.

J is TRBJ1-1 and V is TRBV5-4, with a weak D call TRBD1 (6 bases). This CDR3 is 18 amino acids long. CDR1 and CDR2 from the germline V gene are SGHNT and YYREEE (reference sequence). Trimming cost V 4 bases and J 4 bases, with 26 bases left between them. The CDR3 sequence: CASSRGSQVLLGGTEAFF. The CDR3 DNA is TGTGCCAGCAGCCGTGGTTCACAGGTGCTATTAGGGGGCACTGAAGCTTTCTTT.

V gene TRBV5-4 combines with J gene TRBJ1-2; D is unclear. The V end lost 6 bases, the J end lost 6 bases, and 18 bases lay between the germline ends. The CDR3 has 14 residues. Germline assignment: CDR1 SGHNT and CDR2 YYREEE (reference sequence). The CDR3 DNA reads TGTGCCAGCACTCCAGAGGGAATGTCAGATGGCTACACCTTC. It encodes CASTPEGMSDGYTF. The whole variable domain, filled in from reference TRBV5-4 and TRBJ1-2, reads ETGVTQSPTHLIKTRGQQVTLRCSSQSGHNTVSWYQQALGQGPQFIFQYYREEENGRGNFPPRFSGLQFPNYSSELNVNALELDDSALYLCASTPEGMSDGYTFGSGTRLTVV.

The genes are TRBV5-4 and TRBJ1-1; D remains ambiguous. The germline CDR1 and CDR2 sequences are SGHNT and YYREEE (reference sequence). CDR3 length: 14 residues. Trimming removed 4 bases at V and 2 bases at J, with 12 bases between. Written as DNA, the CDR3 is TGTGCCAGCAGCCCCGGTCGGGTAAACACTGAAGCTTTCTTT. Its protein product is CASSPGRVNTEAFF.

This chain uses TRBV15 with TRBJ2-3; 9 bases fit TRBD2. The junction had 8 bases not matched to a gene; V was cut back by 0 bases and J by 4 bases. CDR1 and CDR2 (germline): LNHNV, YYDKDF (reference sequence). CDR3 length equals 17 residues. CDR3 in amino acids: CATSRDLVLAGADTQYF. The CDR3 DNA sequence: TGTGCCACCAGCAGAGATCTGGTATTAGCGGGAGCAGATACGCAGTATTTT.

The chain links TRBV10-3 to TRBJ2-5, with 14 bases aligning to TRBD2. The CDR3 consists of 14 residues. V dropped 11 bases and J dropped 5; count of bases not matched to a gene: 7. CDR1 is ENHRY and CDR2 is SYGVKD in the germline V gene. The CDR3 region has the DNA TGTGCCTCGGGGACTAGCGGGGGCGGTGAGACCCAGTACTTC. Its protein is CASGTSGGGETQYF.

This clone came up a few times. The CDR3: CASSSPGRGRETQYF. The CDR3 DNA reads as TGTGCCAGCAGTTCCCCCGGAAGGGGGCGAGAGACCCAGTACTTC. The chain couples TRBV6-5 to TRBJ2-5; 7 bases are a match to TRBD1. The V segment lost 4 bases and the J segment 4 bases; nucleotides outside the gene matches: 9. The CDR3 consists of 15 residues. CDR1 and CDR2 from the germline V gene are MNHEY and SVGAGI.

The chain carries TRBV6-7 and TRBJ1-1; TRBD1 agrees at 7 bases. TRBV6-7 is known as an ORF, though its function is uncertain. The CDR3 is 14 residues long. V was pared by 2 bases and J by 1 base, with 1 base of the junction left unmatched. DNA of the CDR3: TGTGCCAGCAGTTACGGACAGGAGAACACTGAAGCTTTCTTT. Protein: CASSYGQENTEAFF.

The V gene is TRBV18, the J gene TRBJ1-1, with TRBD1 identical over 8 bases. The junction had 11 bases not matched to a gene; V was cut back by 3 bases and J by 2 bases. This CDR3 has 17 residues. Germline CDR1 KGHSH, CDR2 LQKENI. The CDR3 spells CASSPLELGTGNTEAFF. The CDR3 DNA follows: TGTGCCAGCTCACCTCTCGAATTAGGGACAGGAAACACTGAAGCTTTCTTT.